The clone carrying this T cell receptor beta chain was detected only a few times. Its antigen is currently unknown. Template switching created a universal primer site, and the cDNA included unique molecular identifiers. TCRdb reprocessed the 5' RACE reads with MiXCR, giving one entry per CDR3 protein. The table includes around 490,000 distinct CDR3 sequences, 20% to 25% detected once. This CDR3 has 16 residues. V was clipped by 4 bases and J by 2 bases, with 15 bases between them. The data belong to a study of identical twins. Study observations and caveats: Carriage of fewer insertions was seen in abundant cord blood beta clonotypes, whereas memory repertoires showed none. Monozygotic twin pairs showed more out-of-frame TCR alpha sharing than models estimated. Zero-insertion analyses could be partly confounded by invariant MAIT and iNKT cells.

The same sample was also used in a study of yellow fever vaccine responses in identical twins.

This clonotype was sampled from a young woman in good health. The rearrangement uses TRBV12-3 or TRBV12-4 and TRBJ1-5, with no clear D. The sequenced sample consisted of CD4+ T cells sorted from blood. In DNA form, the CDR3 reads TGTGCCAGCAGTTCGGGCTTTTTGAGGGGCAATCAGCCCCAGCATTTT. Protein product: CASSSGFLRGNQPQHF.